This T cell receptor (beta chain) was documented in a study of T-cell memory formation after mild COVID-19. Overall study findings and caveats: The finding that pre-infection memory included some responding clones suggested that cross-reactive memory joined.

One entry per CDR3 protein results from TCRdb running MiXCR on the 5' RACE reads. The sample contains about 240,000 distinct CDR3 sequences, 8% to 9.5% of which appear only once. As to this clonotype: Its antigen is not identified.

With V trimmed by 5 bases and J by 2 bases, 8 bases remained unmatched. CDR1 and CDR2 (germline): SGHNT, YYREEE (reference sequence). CDR3 length: 15 amino acids. This rearrangement joins TRBV5-4 to TRBJ2-3, with 7 positions matching TRBD1. This sequence originates from a man aged 18 to 29 who had mild COVID-19 (a few samples of this study predate the infection). Cell type and time point are not known. Sequenced material: PBMCs or a T cell subset sorted from them (not recorded which). CDR3 DNA sequence: TGTGCCAGCAGACCTGGACAGGCCAACACAGATACGCAGTATTTT. Its translation is CASRPGQANTDTQYF.